The clone carrying this T cell receptor beta chain was recorded once. Its matching antigen is unknown. This sample is part of a study of cytomegalovirus exposure and HLA in healthy donors. The V and J ends lost 8 bases and 0 bases respectively, with 10 bases between them. Germline values: CDR1 SGHTA, CDR2 FQGTGA. The CDR3 is 13 residues long. Study results and caveats: Later genetic work tied a missense DCLRE1C variant to beta-chain V and J trimming.

PCR amplification relied on 60 Vbeta primers (plus 13 Jbeta primers). Sequenced by immunoSEQ multiplex PCR; TCRdb stores in-frame clones only, minus some. The sample has more than 95,000 clones; around four fifths are singletons. The sequenced sample consisted of PBMCs. This chain uses TRBV7-3 with TRBJ1-1, with a tentative D call TRBD1 (5 bases). The receptor comes from a woman aged 35 to 49 in good health and CMV-seropositive. This CDR3 reads CASGRGMNTEAFF. CDR3 nucleotides: TGTGCCAGCGGGCGGGGCATGAACACTGAAGCTTTCTTT.